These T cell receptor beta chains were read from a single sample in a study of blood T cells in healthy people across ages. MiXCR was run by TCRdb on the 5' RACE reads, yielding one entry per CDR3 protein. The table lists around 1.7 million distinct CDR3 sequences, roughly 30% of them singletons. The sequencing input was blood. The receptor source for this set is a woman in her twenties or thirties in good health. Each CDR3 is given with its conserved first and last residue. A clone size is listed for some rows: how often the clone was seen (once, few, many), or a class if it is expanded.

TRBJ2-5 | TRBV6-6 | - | CASSYRLAVETQYF
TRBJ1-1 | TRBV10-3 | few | CAISREGNTEAFF
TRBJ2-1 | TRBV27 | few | CASSLSQGAGYNEQFF
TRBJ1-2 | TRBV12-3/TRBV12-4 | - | CASTSIWGGYTF
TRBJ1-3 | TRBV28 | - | CASSRRDSVSGNTIYF
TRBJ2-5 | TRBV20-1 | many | CSARWQAQETQYF
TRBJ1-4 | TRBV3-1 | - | CASRPNRGRGEKLFF
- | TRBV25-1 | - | CASSEGGQWRETQYF
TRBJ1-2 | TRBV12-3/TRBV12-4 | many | CASSLKGEGIGYTF
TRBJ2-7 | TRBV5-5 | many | CASSWGQNYEQYF
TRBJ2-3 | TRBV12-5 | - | CAAGGQEDTQYF
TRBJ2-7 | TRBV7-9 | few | CASSFDAEMGQYF
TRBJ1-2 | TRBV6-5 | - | CASSYQRGGGSGYTF
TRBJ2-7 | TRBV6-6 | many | CASSQSPYDPPYEQYF
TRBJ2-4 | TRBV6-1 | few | CASSEPQGCLPQYF
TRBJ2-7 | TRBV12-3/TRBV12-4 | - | CASSMVGEQYF
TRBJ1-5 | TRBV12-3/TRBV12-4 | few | CASQPGPNQPQHF
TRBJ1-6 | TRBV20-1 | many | CSARAAGSSYNSPLHF
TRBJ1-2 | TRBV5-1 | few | CASSLAGRARDYGYTF
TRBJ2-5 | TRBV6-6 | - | CASSYGPGHQETQYF
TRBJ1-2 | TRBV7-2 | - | CASGSSRGLGYTF
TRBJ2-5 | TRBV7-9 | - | CASSLRRDGPETQYF
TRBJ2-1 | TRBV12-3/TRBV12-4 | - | CASSSLAGGPGEQFF
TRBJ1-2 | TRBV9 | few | CASSVDRVGSYTF
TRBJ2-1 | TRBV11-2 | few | CASSSNFGTTDNSGSLTDNEQFF
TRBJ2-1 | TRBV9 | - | CASSEVAGGGNEQFF
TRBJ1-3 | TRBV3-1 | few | CASSQQYSGNTIYF
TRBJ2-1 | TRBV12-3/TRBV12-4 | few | CASSFVASAFNEQFF
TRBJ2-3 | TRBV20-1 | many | CSARPGTVTDTQYF
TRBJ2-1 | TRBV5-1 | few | CASSYTSGKNEQFF
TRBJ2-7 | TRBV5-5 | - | CASSLLQGTYEQYF
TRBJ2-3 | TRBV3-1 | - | CASSQDSGRGSDTQYF
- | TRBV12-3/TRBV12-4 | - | CASSPRDRAERETQYF
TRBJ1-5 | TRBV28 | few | CASRTGGYSNQPQHF
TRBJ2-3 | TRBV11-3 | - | CASSLLAGGSGDTQYF
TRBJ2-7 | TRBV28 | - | CASLRGPSEQYF
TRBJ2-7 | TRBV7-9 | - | CASSHRDRGSSYEQYF
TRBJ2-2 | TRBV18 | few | CASSPTSGSDTGELFF
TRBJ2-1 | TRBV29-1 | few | CSVWEDPYNEQFF
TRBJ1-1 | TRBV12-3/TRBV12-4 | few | CASNSPFRKGTAFF
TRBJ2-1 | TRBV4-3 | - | CASSQQLAGGYKDSYNEQFF
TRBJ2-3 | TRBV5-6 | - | CASSPSGALTDTQYF
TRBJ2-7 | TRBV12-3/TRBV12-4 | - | CASSPDRDKGEQYF
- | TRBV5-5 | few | CASSFGSCDEQYF
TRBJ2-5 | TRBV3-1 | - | CASSQGFRLVKTSQETQYF
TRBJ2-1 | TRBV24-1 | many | CATSDFAAGEQFF